This TCR beta chain comes out of a study of CD8+ T cells in alopecia areata. In this sample, this clone turned up a few times. This CDR3 contains 15 residues. Per germline, CDR1 SGHVS and CDR2 FQNEAQ. Deletions cut 4 bases from V and 4 bases from J, with 17 bases between. cDNA prepared by RNA extraction and subsequent reverse transcription served as the template for sequencing. Repertoires were generated with immunoSEQ multiplex PCR, while TCRdb's copy carries only in-frame clones and drops some. Among about 210,000 clones listed, under 40% were seen once. Described treatment: oral pan-JAK inhibitor, 5-10 mg twice daily.

This TCR came from a human donor with alopecia areata. The starting material was CD4+ T cells sorted from blood, obtained around week 31, from a patient treated with tofacitinib. The rearrangement links TRBV7-8 to TRBJ2-7, with D possibly called TRBD1 or TRBD2 (5 bases each). CDR3 loop: CASSYPGTADYEQYF. The CDR3 DNA follows: TGTGCCAGCAGCTACCCCGGGACGGCGGATTACGAGCAGTACTTC.